Sequencing of this T cell receptor (beta chain) was carried out in a study of OX40 agonist ivuxolimab in advanced cancers. The overall study: The patients got ivuxolimab, which is an agonistic anti-OX40 (CD134) antibody. The dose-escalation group included hepatocellular carcinoma, melanoma, renal cell carcinoma and head and neck cancer.

The CDR3 contains 16 residues. V lost 3 bases to trimming and J lost 6 bases; unmatched junction nucleotides: 6. Germline V gene data show CDR1 as MNHNS and CDR2 as SASEGT. Autoimmune disease history or systemic immunosuppression was exclusionary. Sampled blood was obtained at baseline, cycle 4 day 1, and cycle 7 day 1. Repertoires were generated with immunoSEQ multiplex PCR, while TCRdb's copy carries only in-frame clones and drops some. Here the sample spans approximately 60,000 clones, roughly 86% being singletons. This clonotype was obtained from an adult with an advanced solid tumor such as melanoma, head and neck, liver or kidney cancer. The V call is TRBV6-1, the J call TRBJ2-7; 15 bases match TRBD2. The sequenced sample was CD4+ or CD8+ T cells sorted from blood, obtained in a trial of the OX40 agonist ivuxolimab. CDR3 nucleotide sequence: TGTGCCAGCAGTGACGGACTAGCGGGAGGGCCATCCGAGCAGTACTTC. This codes for CASSDGLAGGPSEQYF.